The 30 T cell receptor beta chains presented below share a single source sample, sequenced in a study of shared clonotypes between healthy human individuals. Clones were sequenced by immunoSEQ multiplex PCR, and TCRdb holds only the in-frame ones, with some missing. The sample holds 450,000 to 500,000 clones, around 85% seen once. Sample: PBMCs. All receptors derive from a woman between 35 and 50 years old in good health. Some clones in this sample may be carry-over from other donors' samples.

The chain joins TRBV30 to TRBJ1-2, with 7 bases fitting TRBD1. CDR1 GTSNPN and CDR2 SVGIG come from the germline V gene (reference sequence). The CDR3 spans 15 residues. Trimming cost V 0 bases and J 8 bases; bases outside gene matches: 12. The CDR3: CAWSVSDRVVSGYTF. DNA for the CDR3: TGTGCCTGGAGTGTTTCCGACAGGGTGGTATCGGGCTACACCTTC.

As for this clone: A far larger clone is one base from this, pointing to a likely read error. V gene TRBV28 combines with J gene TRBJ2-7; 8 bases match TRBD2. This CDR3 is 15 amino acids long. Looked up from germline, CDR1 is MDHEN and CDR2 is SYDVKM. The CDR3 reads CASSLVTSGTYEQHF. Here the CDR3 DNA reads TGTGCCAGCAGTTTAGTAACTAGCGGTACCTACGAGCAGCACTTC.

The V gene is TRBV28, the J gene TRBJ1-4; D ambiguous. The CDR3 extends over 13 amino acids. Germline V gene lookup returns CDR1 MDHEN and CDR2 SYDVKM. Between the trimmed V and J ends, which lost 5 bases and 4 bases, there was a span of 8 bases. Here the CDR3 DNA reads TGTGCCAGCAGTGCGGGAGATAATGAAAAACTGTTTTTT. Translated, it gives CASSAGDNEKLFF.

A note on this clone: A single base separates this from a much larger clone, so it may be a read error. The rearrangement uses TRBV5-6 and TRBJ2-1; D assignment may be TRBD1 or TRBD2 (5 bases each). Germline CDR1 is SGHDT and CDR2 is YYEEEE. CDR3 length: 16 residues. V lost 3 bases to trimming and J lost 1 base, with 14 bases between them. CDR3 nucleotides: TGTGCCAGCAGCTCGGGACCAGCGCGTTCCTACAATGAGCAGTTCTTC. Its protein is CASSSGPARSYNEQFF.

There are a few counts of this clone. Other nucleotide sequences in the sample specify the same CDR3. The gene calls are TRBV9 and TRBJ1-1, with unresolved D. The CDR3 is 13 residues long. Trimming removed 0 bases from V and 0 bases from J, with 3 bases in between. CDR1 SGDLS and CDR2 YYNGEE come from the germline V gene. For the CDR3, the DNA is TGTGCCAGCAGCGTAGCCATGAACACTGAAGCTTTCTTT. The encoded protein is CASSVAMNTEAFF.

The genes are TRBV5-3 and TRBJ2-7; either TRBD1 or TRBD2 may supply D (5 bases each). TRBV5-3 is an open reading frame, and its role is uncertain. CDR3 length: 17 amino acids. Trimming took off 1 base at V and 0 bases at J, with 17 bases between the two ends. For the CDR3, the DNA is TGTGCCAGAAGCTTGTGTTTTCTGGGACGTAGCTCCTACGAGCAGTACTTC. As protein: CARSLCFLGRSSYEQYF.

V usage is TRBV29-1 and J usage is TRBJ1-2, with TRBD1 as a possible D gene (5 bases). The CDR3 is 12 residues long. V shed 0 bases and J shed 4 bases, with 6 bases lying between them. Germline V gene sequence: CDR1 SQVTM, CDR2 ANQGSEA. The CDR3 is CSVEEGTYGYTF. The CDR3 DNA reads as TGCAGCGTTGAAGAGGGGACCTATGGCTACACCTTC. The variable domain in full, completed from reference TRBV29-1 and TRBJ1-2, reads SAVISQKPSRDICQRGTSLTIQCQVDSQVTMMFWYRQQPGQSLTLIATANQGSEATYESGFVIDKFPISRPNLTFSTLTVSNMSPEDSSIYLCSVEEGTYGYTFGSGTRLTVV.

The chain couples TRBV7-6 to TRBJ2-3, with D perhaps TRBD2 (5 bases). V lost 5 bases to trimming and J lost 6 bases, with 9 bases between them. Germline CDR1 is SGHVS and CDR2 is FNYEAQ. The CDR3 sequence is 12 residues long. The CDR3 region is CASSPRRDTQYF. In nucleotides, the CDR3 is TGTGCCAGCAGCCCCCGGAGGGATACGCAGTATTTT. The variable domain in full, completed from reference TRBV7-6 and TRBJ2-3, reads GAGVSQSPRYKVTKRGQDVALRCDPISGHVSLYWYRQALGQGPEFLTYFNYEAQQDKSGLPNDRFSAERPEGSISTLTIQRTEQRDSAMYRCASSPRRDTQYFGPGTRLTVL.

The chain recombines TRBV28 with TRBJ2-7; D not certain. CDR1 and CDR2 (germline): MDHEN, SYDVKM. The V end lost 3 bases, the J end lost 6 bases, and 9 bases lay between the germline ends. The length of the CDR3 is 12 residues. CDR3 loop: CASSFGSGEQYF. As DNA, the CDR3 is TGTGCCAGCAGTTTCGGGTCGGGCGAGCAGTACTTC.

The chain joins TRBV4-1 to TRBJ2-7; 12 bases are a match to TRBD2. Unmatched junction bases numbered 2, after V lost 3 bases and J lost 8 bases. Germline CDR1 MGHRA, CDR2 YSYEKL. CDR3 size: 13 residues. This CDR3 reads CASSHGLAGQQYF. CDR3 in DNA: TGCGCCAGCAGCCACGGACTAGCGGGACAGCAGTACTTC.

The chain links TRBV7-8 to TRBJ2-7; no firm D call. V lost 0 bases and J 7 bases, leaving 7 bases between the germline ends. Germline CDR1 SGHVS, CDR2 FQNEAQ. The CDR3 is made up of 12 amino acids. CDR3 in amino acids: CASSLARPEQYF. For the CDR3, the DNA is TGTGCCAGCAGCTTAGCGAGGCCAGAGCAGTACTTC.

As concerns this clone: A read error is likely here: a far larger clone is one base away. This specimen includes other DNA sequences encoding the same CDR3. The chain has TRBV30 and TRBJ2-7; 8 bases are a match to TRBD1. Germline V lookup: CDR1 GTSNPN, CDR2 SVGIG (reference sequence). The CDR3 is made up of 15 amino acids. CDR3 residues: CAWISLQGAFYEQYF. In DNA, the CDR3 is TGTGCCTGGATATCCCTGCAGGGGGCTTTTTACGAGCAATACTTC.

V usage is TRBV2 and J usage is TRBJ1-2; D gene unclear. The length of the CDR3 is 14 residues. Trimming removed 8 bases from V and 1 base from J, with 14 bases in between. Germline loops: CDR1 SNHLY, CDR2 FYNNEI. The CDR3 nucleotides read TGTGCCAGCGAGGACGGAGGGTTTAACTATGGCTACACCTTC. Translation: CASEDGGFNYGYTF.

As concerns this clone: A far larger clone is one nucleotide away, so this likely arose from a read error. This chain connects TRBV4-3 to TRBJ2-1; D possibly corresponds to TRBD2 (5 bases). CDR3 length: 13 residues. Trimming left V 0 bases short and J 10 bases short, with 10 bases between. Germline-derived CDR1 and CDR2 are LGHNA and YSLEER. CDR3 residues: CASSQDLGVEQFF. CDR3 nucleotides: TGCGCCAGCAGCCAAGACTTGGGAGTGGAGCAGTTCTTC.

In the case of this clone: It is likely a read error: a sequence one base away is far more abundant. As DNA, the CDR3 is TGTGCCAGCAGCTTGGGAGGTGTCTCGGGGACCCAGTACTTC. Translated, it gives CASSLGGVSGTQYF. The chain is built from TRBV5-4 and TRBJ2-5; D unresolved. The germline V and J ends were trimmed by 0 bases and 7 bases, with 13 bases remaining between them. Looked up from germline, CDR1 is SGHNT and CDR2 is YYREEE (reference sequence). This CDR3 is 14 amino acids long. Full variable domain (remainder filled in from reference TRBV5-4 and TRBJ2-5): ETGVTQSPTHLIKTRGQQVTLRCSSQSGHNTVSWYQQALGQGPQFIFQYYREEENGRGNFPPRFSGLQFPNYSSELNVNALELDDSALYLCASSLGGVSGTQYFGPGTRLLVL.

This rearrangement joins TRBV19 to TRBJ1-2, with TRBD1 matching 7 bases. The CDR3 consists of 13 residues. The junction had 2 bases not matched to a gene; V was cut back by 3 bases and J by 4 bases. The V gene's germline CDR1 is LNHDA and CDR2 SQIVND (reference sequence). Written as DNA, the CDR3 is TGTGCCAGTAGTATGGACAGGATCTATGGCTACACCTTC. As protein: CASSMDRIYGYTF.

The chain links TRBV5-1 to TRBJ2-7; 13 bases map to TRBD2. Germline CDR1 reads SGHRS; CDR2 reads YFSETQ. Trimming removed 0 bases from V and 0 bases from J; junction bases left unmatched: 9. The CDR3 extends over 19 amino acids. The CDR3 reads CASSLDGGLAGPSSYEQYF. The CDR3 nucleotides are TGCGCCAGCAGCTTGGATGGGGGACTAGCGGGGCCGAGCTCCTACGAGCAGTACTTC.

The chain links TRBV5-1 to TRBJ1-1; D possibly corresponds to TRBD1 (5 bases). CDR3 length equals 17 residues. The V end was cut by 0 bases, the J end by 3 bases, with 18 bases between. Germline V gene data show CDR1 as SGHRS and CDR2 as YFSETQ. CDR3 sequence (DNA): TGCGCCAGCAGCTTGGCCTCTCAGGGAAGTGGGTACACTGAAGCTTTCTTT. Residues: CASSLASQGSGYTEAFF.

The genes are TRBV7-3 and TRBJ2-3; 12 positions agree with TRBD2. Germline lookup yields CDR1 SGHTA and CDR2 FQGTGA. The CDR3 consists of 16 residues. V was clipped by 4 bases and J by 3 bases; unmatched bases: 5. CDR3 coding DNA: TGTGCCAGCAGCTCCCTAGCGGGAGGGCCAACAGATACGCAGTATTTT. It specifies CASSSLAGGPTDTQYF.

The rearrangement joins TRBV27 to TRBJ2-7, with TRBD2 matching over 8 bases. V dropped 2 bases and J dropped 2; count of bases not matched to a gene: 11. In germline, CDR1 is MNHEY, CDR2 SMNVEV (reference sequence). CDR3 length equals 17 residues. In nucleotides, the CDR3 is TGTGCCAGCAGTTTACGGGGGGGTTACGGCGCTGCCTACGAGCAGTACTTC. This translates into CASSLRGGYGAAYEQYF.

About this clone itself: The likely explanation is a read error, given a far larger clone one base away. V and J are TRBV5-1 and TRBJ2-5; D gene uncertain. Per the germline V gene, CDR1 is SGHRS and CDR2 is YFSETQ. The CDR3 totals 14 residues. CDR3 protein: CAGSFLSNQETQYF. CDR3 bases: TGCGCCGGCAGCTTTCTTTCCAACCAAGAGACCCAGTACTTC.

J is TRBJ2-7 and V is TRBV10-3; 7 nucleotides agree with TRBD1. Trimming cost V 7 bases and J 4 bases; bases outside gene matches: 10. The CDR3 sequence is 14 residues long. CDR1 and CDR2 (germline): ENHRY, SYGVKD. CDR3 coding DNA: TGTGCCATCACCGGGGACAGAGTTTTATACGAGCAGTACTTC. This sequence encodes CAITGDRVLYEQYF.

On this clone itself: A clone one base away is much larger, so this may be a read error. This chain connects TRBV7-6 to TRBJ1-2; D is undetermined. Looked up from germline, CDR1 is SGHVS and CDR2 is FNYEAQ. The CDR3 runs to 15 residues. This CDR3 reads CAGSANRESRNGYTF. In DNA, the CDR3 is TGTGCCGGCAGCGCTAATCGTGAATCTCGAAATGGCTACACCTTC. Together with reference TRBV7-6 and TRBJ1-2, the CDR3 gives the full variable domain: GAGVSQSPRYKVTKRGQDVALRCDPISGHVSLYWYRQALGQGPEFLTYFNYEAQQDKSGLPNDRFSAERPEGSISTLTIQRTEQRDSAMYRCAGSANRESRNGYTFGSGTRLTVV.

The chain couples TRBV7-3 to TRBJ2-1, with D possibly TRBD2 on 5 matching bases. The V end lost 2 bases, the J end lost 5 bases, and 10 bases lay between the germline ends. Germline loops: CDR1 SGHTA, CDR2 FQGTGA. This CDR3 region has 14 residues. This CDR3 is CASSLSGVNNEQFF. The CDR3 coding sequence is TGTGCCAGCAGCTTATCCGGGGTCAACAATGAGCAGTTCTTC.

The rearrangement uses TRBV11-2 and TRBJ1-5; D is undetermined. The CDR3 extends over 18 amino acids. V lost 0 bases to trimming and J lost 5 bases, with 20 bases between them. The germline gives CDR1 SGHAT, CDR2 FQNNGV. The CDR3 loop reads CASSLDLASVVSDQPQHF. The CDR3 DNA follows: TGTGCCAGCAGCTTAGATCTGGCGTCAGTAGTTAGTGATCAGCCCCAGCATTTT.

The V and J genes are TRBV6-5 and TRBJ2-1, with 8 bases matching TRBD2. V dropped 5 bases and J dropped 2; count of bases not matched to a gene: 5. CDR1 and CDR2 from the germline V gene are MNHEY and SVGAGI. The CDR3 has 15 amino acids. The CDR3 here is CASSLTSGPYNEQFF. In nucleotides, the CDR3 is TGTGCCAGCAGTCTTACTAGCGGACCCTACAATGAGCAGTTCTTC.

This clone was seen once. This is likely an artifact of a read error, given a far larger clone one base away. V and J are TRBV10-3 and TRBJ2-1; the D is unclear. CDR1 ENHRY and CDR2 SYGVKD come from the germline V gene. This CDR3 contains 14 residues. With 3 bases removed from V and 0 bases from J, the gap between germline ends came to 6 bases. The CDR3 region has the DNA TGTGCCATCAGTGAATGGAGCTCCTACAATGAGCAGTTCTTC. Translating gives CAISEWSSYNEQFF.

On this clone: It differs at one base from a far larger clone, so likely a read error. The CDR3 DNA is TGTGCCAGCAGCTTAGAGCAGACGGTCGGGGAGCTGTTTTTT. Its protein is CASSLEQTVGELFF. The chain recombines TRBV7-8 with TRBJ2-2; the D is unclear. The CDR3 length is 14 residues. The V gene's germline CDR1 is SGHVS and CDR2 FQNEAQ. Trimming cost V 1 base and J 7 bases, with 10 bases left between them.

The genes are TRBV10-2 and TRBJ1-4, with 8 bases matching TRBD1. This CDR3 is 16 amino acids long. Looked up from germline, CDR1 is WSHSY and CDR2 is SAAADI. V was pared by 2 bases and J by 5 bases, with 7 bases of the junction left unmatched. CDR3 in amino acids: CASSETYRGSNEKLFF. The DNA for the CDR3 is TGCGCCAGCAGTGAGACGTACAGGGGGTCCAATGAAAAACTGTTTTTT.

The rearrangement links TRBV4-1 to TRBJ2-5; TRBD1 or TRBD2 may be the D gene (5 bases each). In germline, CDR1 is MGHRA, CDR2 YSYEKL. V dropped 3 bases and J dropped 1 base, with 9 bases sitting between them. There are 14 residues in the CDR3. CDR3 region: CASSQYGTQETQYF. Written as DNA, the CDR3 is TGCGCCAGCAGCCAGTACGGGACCCAAGAGACCCAGTACTTC.